Each of the 28 T cell receptor beta chains below was sequenced from the same sample in a study of glioma-infiltrating T cells. The iRepertoire nested amplicon-rescue multiplex PCR amplified TCR alpha and beta CDR3s from RNA. One entry per CDR3 protein, called by TCRdb with MiXCR from the multiplex PCR reads. The data contain around 44,000 distinct CDR3 sequences, approximately 20% of them singletons. Material for sequencing was glioma tissue, nonneoplastic brain tissue, or PBMCs (not recorded which). The receptor source for this set is a human donor with low-grade glioma or glioblastoma, undergoing nonglioma brain surgery, or in good health (not recorded which).

This clonotype has ten or more counts. The chain joins TRBV2 to TRBJ2-5, with TRBD2 matching 12 bases. The J segment lost 5 bases and the V segment lost 1 base, leaving 5 bases of the junction unmatched. The CDR3 spans 16 residues. CDR1 and CDR2 (germline): SNHLY, FYNNEI. DNA of the CDR3: TGTGCCAGCAGTGAAGGAGGACTAGCGGGACATGAGACCCAGTACTTC. This sequence encodes CASSEGGLAGHETQYF.

A remark on this clonotype: The junction departs from germline at one end; a sequencing error may be responsible. The chain carries TRBV25-1 and TRBJ1-1; no firm D call. The V gene's germline CDR1 is MGHDK and CDR2 SYGVNS. The length of the CDR3 is 13 residues. The CDR3 DNA reads TGTGCCAGCAGTGGGATAATGAACACTGAAACTTTCTTT. Its translation: CASSGIMNTETFF.

A remark on this clonotype: A much more abundant neighbour one base away suggests this may be a read error. A read error is likely, as this CDR3 ends without the conserved phenylalanine or tryptophan. The chain carries TRBV19 and TRBJ2-5, with a tentative D call TRBD2 (6 bases). Germline values: CDR1 LNHDA, CDR2 SQIVND (reference sequence). V was shortened by 0 bases and J by 5 bases, with 7 bases between the two germline ends. The CDR3 runs 13 residues. The CDR3 is CASSIDGGETQYL. The CDR3 DNA follows: TGTGCCAGTAGTATAGACGGAGGGGAGACCCAGTACTTG.

There are many counts of this clonotype. V usage is TRBV18 and J usage is TRBJ2-3, with D perhaps TRBD2 (5 bases). The ends were cut back, 3 bases at V and 0 bases at J, with 10 bases in the middle. CDR1 is KGHSH, CDR2 LQKENI, per germline. The CDR3 length is 15 residues. The CDR3: CASSPSGLSTDTQYF. DNA of the CDR3: TGTGCCAGCTCACCGAGCGGCCTTAGCACAGATACGCAGTATTTT.

The chain uses TRBV28 and TRBJ2-7; 15 nucleotides agree with TRBD2. This CDR3 comprises 21 residues. The germline CDR1 and CDR2 sequences are MDHEN and SYDVKM. Trimming took 6 bases from V and 0 from J; bases not matched to a gene: 18. The CDR3 protein is CASSSLKTGTSGGFSSYEQYV. DNA of the CDR3: TGTGCCAGCAGCAGCCTCAAAACCGGGACTAGCGGGGGGTTTAGCTCCTACGAGCAGTACGTC.

This clonotype was counted at least ten times. This rearrangement joins TRBV4-1 to TRBJ2-7; D gene ambiguous. V shed 0 bases and J shed 5 bases, with 8 bases lying between them. Germline CDR1 and CDR2: MGHRA and YSYEKL. The CDR3 has 13 amino acids. In DNA form, the CDR3 reads TGCGCCAGCAGCCAAGACCTACAGAACGAGCAGTACGTC. Translating it yields CASSQDLQNEQYV.

With respect to this clonotype: This could be a read error, since a much larger clone is one nucleotide away. The V and J genes are TRBV10-3 and TRBJ2-7; D might be TRBD2 (6 bases). This CDR3 comprises 13 residues. Per germline, CDR1 ENHRY and CDR2 SYGVKD. The CDR3 sequence is CAISDGSSYKQYF. In DNA, the CDR3 is TGTGCCATCAGTGACGGGAGCTCCTACAAGCAGTACTTC.

The chain links TRBV2 to TRBJ2-1, with D possibly TRBD2 on 7 matching bases. Between the trimmed V and J ends, which lost 3 bases and 6 bases, there was a span of 24 bases. This CDR3 contains 18 residues. In germline, CDR1 is SNHLY, CDR2 FYNNEI. CDR3 DNA: TGTGCCAGCAGTGATGGGCCCCTTGGGGGCGGGGGCCTCAATGAGCAGTTCTTC. It encodes CASSDGPLGGGGLNEQFF.

The gene calls are TRBV9 and TRBJ2-1, with D perhaps TRBD2 (6 bases). V was shortened by 3 bases and J by 0 bases, with 16 bases between the two germline ends. Germline V gene lookup returns CDR1 SGDLS and CDR2 YYNGEE. The CDR3 consists of 17 residues. The CDR3 DNA follows: TGTGCCAGCAGCGACCCCCCCGGGACTGGCTCCTACAATGAGCAGTTCTTC. It translates to CASSDPPGTGSYNEQFF.

There are a few counts of this clonotype. The genes are TRBV30 and TRBJ1-2; D is uncertain. CDR3 length equals 14 residues. Per germline, CDR1 GTSNPN and CDR2 SVGIG (reference sequence). V lost 2 bases to trimming and J lost 0 bases, with 10 bases between them. Here the CDR3 DNA reads TGTGCCTGGAGTATAGGAATCCCTAACTATGGCTACACCTTC. Its translation is CAWSIGIPNYGYTF. The variable domain in full, with the rest retrieved from reference TRBV30 and TRBJ1-2, is SQTIHQWPATLVQPVGSPLSLECTVEGTSNPNLYWYRQAAGRGLQLLFYSVGIGQISSEVPQNLSASRPQDRQFILSSKKLLLSDSGFYLCAWSIGIPNYGYTFGSGTRLTVV.

With respect to this clonotype: A read error may account for a junction end that differs from germline. The genes are TRBV6-2 or TRBV6-3 and TRBJ1-1; D remains unclear. CDR1 and CDR2 from the germline V gene are MNHEY and SVGEGT. This CDR3 has 12 amino acids. This CDR3 reads CASTQRNTKAFF. As DNA, the CDR3 is TGTGCCAGCACTCAGAGGAACACTAAAGCTTTCTTT.

This clonotype showed up just once. A clone one base away is much larger, so this may be a read error. The chain uses TRBV7-9 and TRBJ1-6; 8 nucleotides align to TRBD1. CDR1 and CDR2 (germline): SEHNR, FQNEAQ (reference sequence). The CDR3 is 15 residues long. CDR3 sequence reads: CASSFSGGKNSRLHF. The CDR3 coding sequence is TGTGCCAGCAGCTTTTCAGGGGGCAAGAATTCACGCCTCCACTTT. The full variable domain, with the rest looked up from reference TRBV7-9 and TRBJ1-6, is DTGVSQNPRHKITKRGQNVTFRCDPISEHNRLYWYRQTLGQGPEFLTYFQNEAQLEKSRLLSDRFSAERPKGSFSTLEIQRTEQGDSAMYLCASSFSGGKNSRLHFGNGTRLTVT.

Points on this clonotype: This may be a read error, as it is one base from a much larger clone. The rearrangement joins TRBV29-1 to TRBJ1-2; D remains ambiguous. The germline CDR1 and CDR2 sequences are SQVTM and ANQGSEA. The CDR3 has 11 residues. The CDR3 DNA reads TGCAGCTTTGAACAAGGATATGGCTACACCTTC. Translated: CSFEQGYGYTF. The entire variable domain, with the rest obtained from reference TRBV29-1 and TRBJ1-2, is as follows: SAVISQKPSRDICQRGTSLTIQCQVDSQVTMMFWYRQQPGQSLTLIATANQGSEATYESGFVIDKFPISRPNLTFSTLTVSNMSPEDSSIYLCSFEQGYGYTFGSGTRLTVV.

This clonotype is labeled as medium-sized. The CDR3 nucleotides read TGTGCCAGCAGTTGGAGGGGGAATGAGCAGTTCTTC. This codes for CASSWRGNEQFF. V usage is TRBV27 and J usage is TRBJ2-1; D is tentatively TRBD1 or TRBD2 (6 bases each). V was trimmed by 4 bases and J by 7 bases, leaving 8 bases between them. The CDR3 contains 12 residues. Germline V gene sequence: CDR1 MNHEY, CDR2 SMNVEV (reference sequence).

This clonotype was recorded at least ten times. J is TRBJ1-2 and V is TRBV27, with D maybe TRBD1 (5 bases). V was cut by 4 bases and J by 7 bases, with 13 bases left in between. CDR3 length equals 13 residues. Germline V CDR1 and CDR2: MNHEY, SMNVEV (reference sequence). CDR3 in DNA: TGTGCCAGCAGTTCGGGGGAGCTTGGTGGCTACACCTTC. It specifies CASSSGELGGYTF.

There are many counts of this clonotype. The CDR3 sequence: CASSLYGTDTQYF. The CDR3 nucleotides are TGTGCCAGCAGCTTGTACGGTACAGATACGCAGTATTTT. V and J are TRBV5-4 and TRBJ2-3; no definite D call. Looked up from germline, CDR1 is SGHNT and CDR2 is YYREEE (reference sequence). V was clipped by 1 base and J by 3 bases, with 6 bases between them. The CDR3 totals 13 residues. The full variable domain, in which reference TRBV5-4 and TRBJ2-3 provide the parts outside the CDR3, is ETGVTQSPTHLIKTRGQQVTLRCSSQSGHNTVSWYQQALGQGPQFIFQYYREEENGRGNFPPRFSGLQFPNYSSELNVNALELDDSALYLCASSLYGTDTQYFGPGTRLTVL.

The V gene is TRBV29-1, the J gene TRBJ2-5; D remains unclear. The CDR3 length is 12 residues. Germline CDR1 SQVTM, CDR2 ANQGSEA. Between the trimmed V and J ends, which lost 6 bases and 0 bases, there was a span of 8 bases. The chain's CDR3 is CSVSDNQETQYF. DNA of the CDR3: TGCAGCGTCTCCGATAACCAAGAGACCCAGTACTTC.

This clonotype was observed many times. V and J are TRBV2 and TRBJ2-7; the D is unclear. There are 14 residues in the CDR3. Trimming pared 8 bases from V and 1 base from J, leaving 15 bases between. CDR1 is SNHLY, CDR2 FYNNEI, per germline. The DNA for the CDR3 is TGTGCCAGCTTGCAGGAATCGCGTTCCTACGAGCAGTACTTC. It encodes CASLQESRSYEQYF. Full variable domain (outside the CDR3, taken from reference TRBV2 and TRBJ2-7): EPEVTQTPSHQVTQMGQEVILRCVPISNHLYFYWYRQILGQKVEFLVSFYNNEISEKSEIFDDQFSVERPDGSNFTLKIRSTKLEDSAMYFCASLQESRSYEQYFGPGTRLTVT.

The chain has TRBV5-1 and TRBJ1-4; D is ambiguous. Trimming left V 1 base short and J 3 bases short, with 7 bases between. Germline CDR1 is SGHRS and CDR2 is YFSETQ. The CDR3 loop spans 14 amino acids. The CDR3 here is CASSLSQANEKLFF. As DNA, the CDR3 is TGCGCCAGCAGCTTGAGCCAGGCTAATGAAAAACTGTTTTTT.

A note on this clonotype: Because the CDR3 is missing its conserved closing phenylalanine or tryptophan, this is likely a read error. The chain carries TRBV6-5 and TRBJ2-1; TRBD2 agrees at 7 bases. This CDR3 has 15 amino acids. The junction had 8 bases not matched to a gene; V was cut back by 2 bases and J by 7 bases. In germline, CDR1 is MNHEY, CDR2 SVGAGI. DNA of the CDR3: TGTGCCAGCAGTTACCCGGGACTACCACTTAATGAGCAGTTCCTC. Translated, it gives CASSYPGLPLNEQFL.

In its sample, this clonotype was seen many times. The V gene is TRBV2, the J gene TRBJ1-2; a weak D match, TRBD1 (5 bases). From germline, CDR1 is SNHLY and CDR2 FYNNEI. Trimming shortened V by 9 bases and J by 7 bases, and 12 bases separated the two germline ends. The CDR3 is 11 amino acids. Here the CDR3 reads CARLGRFGYTF. The CDR3 coding sequence is TGTGCCAGATTGGGGCGTTTTGGCTACACCTTC.

Regarding this clonotype: This may be a read error: a much more frequent sequence differs by one nucleotide. This chain uses TRBV20-1 with TRBJ2-1; TRBD2 aligns across 13 bases. The CDR3 runs 19 residues. CDR1 is DFQATT, CDR2 SNEGSKA, per germline (reference sequence). CDR3 bases: TGCAGTGCTAGAGATCAGGGGACTAGCGGGGTTCTGGGCGACAATGAGCAGCTCTTC. This encodes CSARDQGTSGVLGDNEQLF.

This clonotype has ten or more counts. This chain connects TRBV15 to TRBJ2-7, with 8 positions matching TRBD2. CDR3 length: 14 residues. From germline, CDR1 is LNHNV and CDR2 YYDKDF (reference sequence). The J segment lost 11 bases and the V segment lost 0 bases, leaving 9 bases of the junction unmatched. CDR3 residues: CATSRDNTSGEKYV. Here the CDR3 DNA reads TGTGCCACCAGCAGAGATAACACTAGCGGTGAGAAGTACGTC.

In this sample, this clonotype turned up many times. The chain employs TRBV28 and TRBJ2-1, with D tentatively TRBD1 (6 bases). From germline, CDR1 is MDHEN and CDR2 SYDVKM. The germline V and J ends were trimmed by 2 bases and 15 bases, with 17 bases remaining between them. CDR3 size: 13 residues. CDR3 sequence reads: CASSLIPGEMGFF. In DNA form, the CDR3 reads TGTGCCAGCAGTTTAATCCCAGGGGAGATGGGGTTCTTC.

The J gene is TRBJ2-7, the V gene TRBV5-6, with D possibly TRBD1 on 6 matching bases. V lost 2 bases and J lost 3, with 18 bases in between. The CDR3 length is 16 residues. CDR1 is SGHDT and CDR2 is YYEEEE in the germline V gene. The CDR3 coding sequence is TGTGCCAGCAGCTTAGGACAGATCCCCGGTTTCTACGAGCAGTACTTC. It is translated as CASSLGQIPGFYEQYF. Full variable domain (missing parts from reference TRBV5-6 and TRBJ2-7): DAGVTQSPTHLIKTRGQQVTLRCSPKSGHDTVSWYQQALGQGPQFIFQYYEEEERQRGNFPDRFSGHQFPNYSSELNVNALLLGDSALYLCASSLGQIPGFYEQYFGPGTRLTVT.

CDR3 DNA: TGTGCCAGCAGCGTAGAGGACAGCCCTGGAAACACCATATATTTT. Translation: CASSVEDSPGNTIYF. The V gene is TRBV9, the J gene TRBJ1-3; D might be TRBD1 (6 bases). CDR3 length: 15 residues. Germline CDR1 SGDLS, CDR2 YYNGEE. Trimming removed 0 bases from V and 2 bases from J, with 9 bases in between.

This clonotype was counted ten times or more. V is TRBV6-1 and J is TRBJ2-1; tentative D call: TRBD2 (5 bases). CDR1 is MNHNS, CDR2 SASEGT, per germline. V gave up 0 bases and J gave up 7 bases, with 7 bases separating them. The CDR3 has 13 amino acids. The CDR3 protein is CASSEAGGNEQFF. The CDR3 nucleotides are TGTGCCAGCAGTGAAGCAGGCGGGAATGAGCAGTTCTTC.

This clonotype was seen ten or more times. V gene TRBV7-9 combines with J gene TRBJ2-7, with a tentative D call TRBD2 (5 bases). The CDR3 contains 14 residues. The V gene's germline CDR1 is SEHNR and CDR2 FQNEAQ (reference sequence). With 11 bases removed from V and 5 bases from J, the gap between germline ends came to 22 bases. The CDR3, as DNA: TGTGCCGGGGAGCCAGTTGGGGAATTCGACGAGCAGTACTTC. This sequence encodes CAGEPVGEFDEQYF.